The 21 T cell receptor beta chains presented below share a single source sample, sequenced in a study of shared clonotypes between healthy human individuals (TCRdb year 2020). CD8 naive samples were CD45RO-negative cells positively selected for CCR7, giving a CD45RA+CCR7+ population that excluded TemRA cells. The method was the immunoSEQ multiplex PCR assay. Imported from immuneACCESS, the table was reduced by TCRdb to in-frame sequences with V and J called. These copies leave out some clones; in studies compared against another copy, an unresolved V gene accounts for under half, and the cause of the remainder is not known. The sample table lists 1.5 million to 2.5 million clones, roughly 95% of them with a count of one. The ten largest make up 1% to 1.5% of the sample. Sequencing used naive CD8+ T cells sorted from blood. Explained via the paper, the cell subset or site label denotes: CD45RA+CCR7+. The origin of the receptors is a man aged 18 to 30 in good health.

The rearrangement links TRBV4-1 to TRBJ2-5, with D maybe TRBD2 (6 bases). V lost 1 base, J lost 3 bases, and 15 bases lay in between. Germline CDR1 MGHRA, CDR2 YSYEKL. This CDR3 is 16 amino acids long. CDR3 protein: CASSQGLGGIEETQYF. CDR3 sequence (DNA): TGCGCCAGCAGCCAAGGTCTTGGGGGGATAGAAGAGACCCAGTACTTC.

To note about this clone: The sample has other DNA sequences that encode this CDR3 too. The V and J genes are TRBV7-9 and TRBJ2-1; D perhaps matches TRBD2 (6 bases). The V and J ends lost 0 bases and 4 bases respectively, with 10 bases between them. The germline V gene has CDR1 SEHNR and CDR2 FQNEAQ (reference sequence). The CDR3 runs to 15 residues. CDR3 sequence (DNA): TGTGCCAGCAGCTTAGCGCTAGGGACTTACAATGAGCAGTTCTTC. Its protein product is CASSLALGTYNEQFF.

This clone has only a few counts. Distinct nucleotide sequences in the sample also encode this CDR3. The rearrangement uses TRBV30 and TRBJ1-4, with D possibly TRBD1 on 6 matching bases. The CDR3 runs to 13 residues. Trimming removed 0 bases from V and 7 bases from J, with 9 bases in between. Germline V lookup: CDR1 GTSNPN, CDR2 SVGIG (reference sequence). CDR3 protein: CAWSVQGGEKLFF. CDR3 DNA sequence: TGTGCCTGGAGTGTACAGGGCGGTGAAAAACTGTTTTTT.

In DNA form, the CDR3 reads TGTGCCAGCAGTTTGGGACAGAACTCCTATAATTCACCCCTCCACTTT. Translation: CASSLGQNSYNSPLHF. J is TRBJ1-6 and V is TRBV27, with TRBD1 matching over 7 bases. This CDR3 has 16 amino acids. Germline V gives CDR1 MNHEY, CDR2 SMNVEV (reference sequence). The V segment lost 3 bases and the J segment 0 bases; nucleotides outside the gene matches: 2.

The chain uses TRBV5-6 and TRBJ2-1; 10 nucleotides match TRBD2. V shed 5 bases, J shed 10 bases, and the junction held 9 bases outside the gene matches. CDR3 size: 14 residues. The V gene's germline CDR1 is SGHDT and CDR2 YYEEEE. The CDR3: CASSKGLASVEQFF. The CDR3 coding sequence is TGTGCCAGCAGTAAGGGACTAGCGAGCGTCGAGCAGTTCTTC.

This sequence joins TRBV2 and TRBJ2-1; D possibly corresponds to TRBD2 (5 bases). CDR1 is SNHLY and CDR2 is FYNNEI in the germline V gene. Trimming pared 7 bases from V and 3 bases from J, leaving 19 bases between. The CDR3 has 16 amino acids. The CDR3 coding sequence is TGTGCCAGCACCGAGGGCCCCTGGGGAAACTACAATGAGCAGTTCTTC. It codes for CASTEGPWGNYNEQFF.

V is TRBV4-3 and J is TRBJ2-7; perhaps TRBD1 as D (6 bases). Germline lookup yields CDR1 LGHNA and CDR2 YSLEER. The CDR3 runs to 15 residues. Trimming removed 4 bases from V and 0 bases from J, with 13 bases in between. The CDR3: CASSPRQASSYEQYF. The CDR3 bases are TGCGCCAGCAGCCCCCGACAGGCGTCCTCCTACGAGCAGTACTTC.

The genes are TRBV2 and TRBJ1-4; 11 bases fit TRBD1. CDR1 SNHLY and CDR2 FYNNEI come from the germline V gene. The CDR3 spans 14 residues. The V and J ends lost 9 bases and 5 bases, in that order; junction bases with no gene match: 5. CDR3 coding DNA: TGTGCCAGGGAAAGGGACAGGGGGAATGAAAAACTGTTTTTT. Amino acids: CARERDRGNEKLFF.

The chain carries TRBV4-3 and TRBJ2-3; possible D gene TRBD2, 7 bases. Germline V lookup: CDR1 LGHNA, CDR2 YSLEER. The CDR3 is made up of 16 amino acids. V was trimmed by 0 bases and J by 2 bases, leaving 12 bases between them. CDR3 sequence (DNA): TGCGCCAGCAGCCAAGAATCAGGGGACTACACAGATACGCAGTATTTT. This codes for CASSQESGDYTDTQYF.

The chain couples TRBV11-2 to TRBJ1-2; D ambiguous. With 5 bases removed from V and 1 base from J, the gap between germline ends came to 8 bases. This CDR3 is built from 13 residues. CDR1 is SGHAT, CDR2 FQNNGV, per germline. Here the CDR3 reads CASSDGLNYGYTF. CDR3 DNA sequence: TGTGCCAGCAGCGACGGGCTTAACTATGGCTACACCTTC.

This chain links TRBV5-1 with TRBJ1-1; the D gene is possibly TRBD1 (5 bases). Germline CDR1 is SGHRS and CDR2 is YFSETQ. The V gene lost 0 bases and the J gene lost 1 base, with 10 bases spanning the gap. The CDR3 totals 15 residues. The CDR3 coding sequence is TGCGCCAGCAGCTTGGAGGGGTCGGCGAACACTGAAGCTTTCTTT. This gives the protein CASSLEGSANTEAFF.

The chain joins TRBV27 to TRBJ2-3, with 11 bases that match TRBD1. Germline V gene lookup returns CDR1 MNHEY and CDR2 SMNVEV (reference sequence). After removal of 7 bases from V and 5 bases from J, the junction contained 5 bases not matched to a gene. CDR3 length: 14 amino acids. The CDR3 nucleotides are TGTGCCAGCACTCGGACAGGGGGCATAGATACGCAGTATTTT. Encoded protein: CASTRTGGIDTQYF.

V is TRBV13 and J is TRBJ1-2, with a possible D match to TRBD1 (6 bases). Germline values: CDR1 PRHDT, CDR2 FYEKMQ (reference sequence). Trimming took 2 bases from V and 12 from J, leaving 13 bases between them. This CDR3 spans 12 amino acids. In nucleotides, the CDR3 is TGTGCCAGCAGCTTAATGGGGGGGCCGGACACCTTC. The encoded protein is CASSLMGGPDTF.

The rearrangement links TRBV13 to TRBJ2-1; no firm D call. In germline, CDR1 is PRHDT, CDR2 FYEKMQ (reference sequence). The length of the CDR3 is 15 residues. The V gene lost 5 bases and the J gene lost 0 bases, with 11 bases spanning the gap. CDR3 nucleotides: TGTGCCAGCAGCCAAACTCCTAGCTCCTACAATGAGCAGTTCTTC. This gives the protein CASSQTPSSYNEQFF.

The chain links TRBV4-2 to TRBJ1-1, with D unresolved. The germline V and J ends were trimmed by 0 bases and 2 bases, with 10 bases remaining between them. Germline V gene sequence: CDR1 LGHNA, CDR2 YNFKEQ. This CDR3 is built from 15 residues. The CDR3 loop reads CASSQDWPANTEAFF. In DNA, the CDR3 is TGTGCCAGCAGCCAAGATTGGCCCGCAAACACTGAAGCTTTCTTT.

This chain links TRBV9 with TRBJ2-7; maybe TRBD2 (6 bases). This CDR3 contains 16 residues. Germline loops: CDR1 SGDLS, CDR2 YYNGEE. Trimming stripped 2 bases from V and 0 bases from J, with 15 bases between. CDR3 sequence reads: CASSVGGALSSYEQYF. The CDR3, as DNA: TGTGCCAGCAGCGTTGGAGGGGCTCTAAGCTCCTACGAGCAGTACTTC.

The chain uses TRBV6-5 and TRBJ2-2, with TRBD1 as a possible D gene (5 bases). Trimming cost V 7 bases and J 8 bases, with 17 bases left between them. The CDR3 length is 14 residues. In germline, CDR1 is MNHEY, CDR2 SVGAGI. The chain's CDR3 is CASKPTDLLGELFF. The CDR3 coding sequence is TGTGCCAGCAAACCGACAGACCTATTAGGGGAGCTGTTTTTT.

The rearrangement joins TRBV7-9 to TRBJ2-5; either TRBD1 or TRBD2 may fit D (5 bases each). The CDR3 runs to 17 residues. CDR1 is SEHNR, CDR2 FQNEAQ, per germline (reference sequence). V gave up 5 bases and J gave up 5 bases, with 24 bases separating them. DNA of the CDR3: TGTGCCAGCAGCCGTTCGGTTGGGGGATGGGCCAGGGAGACCCAGTACTTC. Translated: CASSRSVGGWARETQYF.

This chain uses TRBV9 with TRBJ2-7, with 7 positions matching TRBD1. Per the germline V gene, CDR1 is SGDLS and CDR2 is YYNGEE. This CDR3 spans 15 amino acids. J was trimmed by 3 bases and V by 3 bases; bases with no gene match: 9. CDR3 DNA: TGTGCCAGCAGCGCAGATCCGGGACAGCGCTACGAGCAGTACTTC. Encoded protein: CASSADPGQRYEQYF.

This sequence joins TRBV27 and TRBJ2-7; 7 nucleotides agree with TRBD1. The V and J ends lost 8 bases and 4 bases, in that order; junction bases with no gene match: 8. The germline V gene has CDR1 MNHEY and CDR2 SMNVEV (reference sequence). There are 13 residues in the CDR3. DNA for the CDR3: TGTGCCAGCGGACAGGTCAGCGCTTACGAGCAGTACTTC. Translating gives CASGQVSAYEQYF.

This clone was seen only a few times. The CDR3 spells CASSLAGGSNQPQHF. DNA of the CDR3: TGTGCCAGCAGTCTGGCGGGGGGGTCAAATCAGCCCCAGCATTTT. The V call is TRBV27, the J call TRBJ1-5; D perhaps matches TRBD1 (5 bases). V shed 5 bases and J shed 4 bases, with 15 bases lying between them. CDR3 length: 15 residues. CDR1 MNHEY and CDR2 SMNVEV come from the germline V gene (reference sequence).